This record concerns one T cell receptor (beta chain) sequence. In the original analysis: Nucleated cell counts were estimated from reference gene primer amplification. The method was immunoSEQ multiplex PCR; TCRdb's version includes in-frame clones alone and lacks a portion of them. V, J and clone size derive from that table, while D and trimming were established from the DNA sequence. The table has about 100,000 clones, around 84% seen once. The data belong to a study of blood T cell repertoires in COVID-19. In the study overall: COVID-19 samples from acute and convalescent phases originated in the United States, Italy and Spain. T cells, B-cell-depleted T cells, or PBMCs provided the cDNA or gDNA that served as material.

Trimming removed 3 bases from V and 8 bases from J; junction bases left unmatched: 11. Germline lookup yields CDR1 LGHDT and CDR2 YNNKEL (reference sequence). The CDR3 is made up of 16 amino acids. The TCR originated in a woman aged 55-70 years in a cohort sampled during active or convalescent COVID-19. The specimen sequenced was peripheral blood. The chain joins TRBV3-1 (or the pseudogene TRBV3-2) to TRBJ1-4; 8 bases agree with TRBD1. The CDR3 here is CASSQDRVSLMEKLFF. The CDR3 bases are TGTGCCAGCAGCCAGGACAGGGTGTCCCTTATGGAAAAACTGTTTTTT.